The 22 T cell receptor beta chains listed next were all sequenced from one sample in a study of cytomegalovirus exposure and HLA in healthy donors. The data were produced by immunoSEQ multiplex PCR, yet TCRdb's version contains in-frame clones alone and is incomplete. The sample includes about 330,000 clones, approximately 90% seen only once; the top ten take approximately 1.1%. The sequencing sample was made of PBMCs. The receptors originated from a young woman in good health and CMV-seropositive.

The chain uses TRBV27 and TRBJ1-5, with D perhaps matching TRBD1 (5 bases). CDR3 length: 15 residues. CDR1 is MNHEY, CDR2 SMNVEV, per germline (reference sequence). Trimming cost V 6 bases and J 0 bases, with 12 bases left between them. As DNA, the CDR3 is TGTGCCAGCAGCGACAGACAGTTTAGCAATCAGCCCCAGCATTTT. This encodes CASSDRQFSNQPQHF.

This clone was counted between two and nine times. The V gene is TRBV27, the J gene TRBJ1-5, with D perhaps TRBD1 (5 bases). Germline values: CDR1 MNHEY, CDR2 SMNVEV (reference sequence). CDR3 length equals 14 residues. Deletions cut 6 bases from V and 0 bases from J, with 9 bases between. CDR3 nucleotides: TGTGCCAGCAGCGACGGGGCTAGCAATCAGCCCCAGCATTTT. It specifies CASSDGASNQPQHF.

The J gene is TRBJ2-4, the V gene TRBV28, with TRBD2 matching 15 bases. This CDR3 has 16 amino acids. Per germline, CDR1 MDHEN and CDR2 SYDVKM. V dropped 5 bases and J dropped 9; count of bases not matched to a gene: 8. The CDR3 loop reads CASSPGTSGGRGIQYF. In DNA form, the CDR3 reads TGTGCCAGCAGTCCCGGGACTAGCGGGGGGAGGGGCATTCAGTACTTC.

The chain links TRBV30 to TRBJ2-1; 9 bases align to TRBD2. Trimming took 5 bases from V and 6 from J; bases not matched to a gene: 11. Germline values: CDR1 GTSNPN, CDR2 SVGIG (reference sequence). This CDR3 comprises 15 residues. The CDR3 sequence: CAWRIRRSGSNEQFF. The DNA of the CDR3 is TGTGCCTGGCGAATACGACGTAGCGGGAGCAATGAGCAGTTCTTC. The full variable domain, rest sourced from reference TRBV30 and TRBJ2-1, is SQTIHQWPATLVQPVGSPLSLECTVEGTSNPNLYWYRQAAGRGLQLLFYSVGIGQISSEVPQNLSASRPQDRQFILSSKKLLLSDSGFYLCAWRIRRSGSNEQFFGPGTRLTVL.

This clone was counted only a few times. The chain has TRBV5-1 and TRBJ2-7, with 7 bases identical to TRBD2. The germline gives CDR1 SGHRS, CDR2 YFSETQ. V shed 2 bases, J shed 6 bases, and the junction held 5 bases outside the gene matches. The CDR3 sequence is 13 residues long. CDR3 sequence (DNA): TGCGCCAGCAGCTTCGTTTCGGGAGGCGAGCAGTACTTC. Translated: CASSFVSGGEQYF.

The CDR3 sequence: CAWSEGYEQYF. CDR3 bases: TGTGCCTGGAGTGAGGGCTACGAGCAGTACTTC. The V call is TRBV30, the J call TRBJ2-7; D unresolved. CDR3 size: 11 residues. Germline values: CDR1 GTSNPN, CDR2 SVGIG (reference sequence). V lost 1 base and J 3 bases, leaving 4 bases between the germline ends.

The chain couples TRBV19 to TRBJ1-5; TRBD1 might be the D (5 bases). Germline-derived CDR1 and CDR2 are LNHDA and SQIVND (reference sequence). The CDR3 sequence is 12 residues long. Between the trimmed V and J ends, which lost 4 bases and 9 bases, there was a span of 10 bases. The CDR3 loop reads CASSTRGGPQHF. The CDR3 DNA follows: TGTGCCAGTAGTACCCGGGGGGGGCCCCAGCATTTT.

This chain uses TRBV6-1 with TRBJ2-7, with 8 bases fitting TRBD1. Trimming cost V 3 bases and J 7 bases; bases outside gene matches: 11. This CDR3 has 15 amino acids. Germline CDR1 reads MNHNS; CDR2 reads SASEGT. The CDR3: CASSENRGASTEQYF. The CDR3, as DNA: TGTGCCAGCAGTGAGAACAGGGGGGCCTCTACGGAGCAGTACTTC.

V and J are TRBV5-3 and TRBJ2-3; D not certain. TRBV5-3 is identified as an open reading frame with a role that is uncertain. The CDR3 covers 14 residues. Between the trimmed V and J ends, which lost 0 bases and 1 base, there was a span of 6 bases. Written as DNA, the CDR3 is TGTGCCAGAAGCTTGGCTTGGTGCACAGATACGCAGTATTTT. Amino acid sequence: CARSLAWCTDTQYF.

Here the CDR3 reads CAISDPGTDVNYGYTF. CDR3 coding DNA: TGTGCCATCAGTGATCCGGGGACAGACGTTAACTATGGCTACACCTTC. V usage is TRBV10-3 and J usage is TRBJ1-2, with 7 bases identical to TRBD1. There are 16 residues in the CDR3. V lost 3 bases, J lost 1 base, and 8 bases stayed unmatched. Per germline, CDR1 ENHRY and CDR2 SYGVKD.

J is TRBJ2-7 and V is TRBV7-9; 9 bases align to TRBD2. This CDR3 is built from 15 residues. CDR1 and CDR2 from the germline V gene are SEHNR and FQNEAQ (reference sequence). The trim removed 5 bases at V and 0 bases at J, leaving 5 bases unmatched. Written as DNA, the CDR3 is TGTGCCAGCAGCGCAAGACTAGCGGACTCCTACGAGCAGTACTTC. Translated: CASSARLADSYEQYF.

The CDR3 sequence is CASSVGSSAVGELFF. The CDR3 nucleotides read TGTGCCAGCAGCGTAGGATCAAGCGCGGTGGGGGAGCTGTTTTTT. V usage is TRBV9 and J usage is TRBJ2-2; D is uncertain. The CDR3 has 15 amino acids. Per germline, CDR1 SGDLS and CDR2 YYNGEE. Trimming removed 0 bases at V and 8 bases at J, with 14 bases between.

This clone was observed a single time. V is TRBV2 and J is TRBJ2-3; 7 nucleotides align to TRBD2. Trimming removed 8 bases from V and 3 bases from J; junction bases left unmatched: 5. The germline CDR1 and CDR2 sequences are SNHLY and FYNNEI. This CDR3 is built from 13 residues. The CDR3 sequence is CASGGGTTDTQYF. As DNA, the CDR3 is TGTGCCAGCGGGGGGGGTACAACAGATACGCAGTATTTT.

This chain uses TRBV9 with TRBJ2-3, with 8 bases aligning to TRBD2. CDR1 is SGDLS and CDR2 is YYNGEE in the germline V gene. This CDR3 comprises 14 residues. Trimming removed 7 bases from V and 0 bases from J; junction bases left unmatched: 4. DNA for the CDR3: TGTGCCAGCCAAAGGACTAGCAGCACAGATACGCAGTATTTT. Residues: CASQRTSSTDTQYF. Full variable domain (remainder filled in from reference TRBV9 and TRBJ2-3): DSGVTQTPKHLITATGQRVTLRCSPRSGDLSVYWYQQSLDQGLQFLIQYYNGEERAKGNILERFSAQQFPDLHSELNLSSLELGDSALYFCASQRTSSTDTQYFGPGTRLTVL.

In its sample, this clone was seen a few times. The chain links TRBV2 to TRBJ2-7, with a possible D match to TRBD1 (5 bases). The ends were cut back, 9 bases at V and 2 bases at J, with 14 bases in the middle. Germline V gene lookup returns CDR1 SNHLY and CDR2 FYNNEI. The CDR3 has 13 residues. CDR3 sequence (DNA): TGTGCCAGTAACCAGGGCCGAACCTACGAGCAGTACTTC. This translates into CASNQGRTYEQYF.

The chain has TRBV11-1 and TRBJ1-1, with D uncertain. CDR1 and CDR2 (germline): SGHAT, FQDESV (reference sequence). V lost 2 bases to trimming and J lost 1 base, with 8 bases between them. The CDR3 is 14 amino acids. The CDR3 DNA follows: TGTGCCAGCAGCTTATTCCAGGCGAACACTGAAGCTTTCTTT. Residues: CASSLFQANTEAFF. Variable domain in full (rest from reference TRBV11-1 and TRBJ1-1): EAEVAQSPRYKITEKSQAVAFWCDPISGHATLYWYRQILGQGPELLVQFQDESVVDDSQLPKDRFSAERLKGVDSTLKIQPAELGDSAMYLCASSLFQANTEAFFGQGTRLTVV.

This chain connects TRBV11-3 to TRBJ2-2; 9 bases agree with TRBD1. This CDR3 is built from 15 residues. Germline CDR1 is SGHNT and CDR2 is YENEEA. V trimming: 5 bases; J trimming: 3 bases; junction bases outside the gene matches: 4. CDR3 residues: CASSTTGGDTGELFF. CDR3 coding DNA: TGTGCCAGCAGCACGACAGGGGGGGACACCGGGGAGCTGTTTTTT.

The CDR3 DNA reads as TGTGCCAGCAGTCAGGGAAAAATCTCCTACGAGCAGTACTTC. Its protein product is CASSQGKISYEQYF. The V call is TRBV11-1, the J call TRBJ2-7, with D possibly matching TRBD1 (5 bases). The V gene's germline CDR1 is SGHAT and CDR2 FQDESV (reference sequence). Trimming took 6 bases from V and 0 from J, leaving 12 bases between them. CDR3 length: 14 amino acids.

This sequence joins TRBV5-4 and TRBJ2-1, with TRBD1 matching over 11 bases. Germline V CDR1 and CDR2: SGHNT, YYREEE (reference sequence). V lost 4 bases and J lost 8; bases outside the gene matches: 2. The CDR3 extends over 13 amino acids. This CDR3 is CASSRTGGDEQFF. The CDR3 DNA reads as TGTGCCAGCAGCAGGACAGGGGGCGATGAGCAGTTCTTC.

CDR3 in amino acids: CASSLTKGLAENNEQFF. DNA of the CDR3: TGTGCCAGCAGCTTAACTAAAGGACTAGCGGAAAACAATGAGCAGTTCTTC. This chain links TRBV7-9 with TRBJ2-1; TRBD2 matches 10 bases. This CDR3 has 17 residues. Losses at the gene ends were 2 bases for V and 5 bases for J; bases not matched to a gene: 9. Germline V gene data show CDR1 as SEHNR and CDR2 as FQNEAQ (reference sequence).

The CDR3 DNA follows: TGTGCCAGCAGTTTAGCGGGACCTCCACCCTACGAGCAGTACTTC. This translates into CASSLAGPPPYEQYF. The chain links TRBV27 to TRBJ2-7; possibly TRBD2 for D (6 bases). Germline V lookup: CDR1 MNHEY, CDR2 SMNVEV (reference sequence). Between the trimmed V and J ends, which lost 2 bases and 2 bases, there was a span of 13 bases. The CDR3 has 15 residues.

The chain recombines TRBV30 with TRBJ2-2; D remains ambiguous. CDR1 is GTSNPN and CDR2 is SVGIG in the germline V gene (reference sequence). This CDR3 contains 13 residues. V was clipped by 0 bases and J by 4 bases, with 6 bases between them. In nucleotides, the CDR3 is TGTGCCTGGAGTGTAGTTTCCACCGGGGAGCTGTTTTTT. It codes for CAWSVVSTGELFF. The full variable domain, with the rest looked up from reference TRBV30 and TRBJ2-2, is SQTIHQWPATLVQPVGSPLSLECTVEGTSNPNLYWYRQAAGRGLQLLFYSVGIGQISSEVPQNLSASRPQDRQFILSSKKLLLSDSGFYLCAWSVVSTGELFFGEGSRLTVL.